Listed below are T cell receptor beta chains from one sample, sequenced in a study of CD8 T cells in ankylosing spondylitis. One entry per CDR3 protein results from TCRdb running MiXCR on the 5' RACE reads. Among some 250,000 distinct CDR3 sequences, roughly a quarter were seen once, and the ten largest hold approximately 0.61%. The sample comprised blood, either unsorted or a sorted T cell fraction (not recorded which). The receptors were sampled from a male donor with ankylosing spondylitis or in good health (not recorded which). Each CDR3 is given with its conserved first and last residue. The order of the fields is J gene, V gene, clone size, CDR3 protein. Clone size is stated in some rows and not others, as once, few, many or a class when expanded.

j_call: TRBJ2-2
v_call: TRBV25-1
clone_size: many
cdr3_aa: CASSEGGGGELFF

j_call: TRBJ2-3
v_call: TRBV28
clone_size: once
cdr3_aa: CASGDLSTDTQYF

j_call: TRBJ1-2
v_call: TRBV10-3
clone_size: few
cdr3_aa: CAISNNSYGYTF

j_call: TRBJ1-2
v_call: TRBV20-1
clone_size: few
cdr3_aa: CSARDRGVDYGYTF

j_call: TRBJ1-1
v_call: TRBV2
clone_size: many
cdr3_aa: CEVTGGTEAFF

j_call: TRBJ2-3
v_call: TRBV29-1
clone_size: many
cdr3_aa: CSVAGGRGPGPTDTQYF

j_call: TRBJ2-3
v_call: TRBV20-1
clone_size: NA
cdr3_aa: CSASRQAINTDTQYF

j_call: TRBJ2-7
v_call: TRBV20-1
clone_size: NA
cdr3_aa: CSASANDREQYF

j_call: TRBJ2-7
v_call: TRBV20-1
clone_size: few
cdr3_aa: CSAPQASSYEQYF

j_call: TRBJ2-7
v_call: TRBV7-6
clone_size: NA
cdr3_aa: CASSNRAGYEQYF

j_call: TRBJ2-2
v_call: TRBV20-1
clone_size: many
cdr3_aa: CSAPGGQKNTGELFF

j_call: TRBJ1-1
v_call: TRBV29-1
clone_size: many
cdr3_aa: CSARTDLRMNTEAFF

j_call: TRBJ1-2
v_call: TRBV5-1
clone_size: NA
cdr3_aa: CASSFDRTTGGYTF

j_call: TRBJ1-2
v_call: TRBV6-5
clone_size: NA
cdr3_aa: CASSSEGETVGNYGYTF

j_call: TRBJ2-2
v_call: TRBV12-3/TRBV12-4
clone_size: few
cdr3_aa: CASSHFSGNTGELFF

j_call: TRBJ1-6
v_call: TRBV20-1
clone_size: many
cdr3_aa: CSAYPGSSYNSPLHF

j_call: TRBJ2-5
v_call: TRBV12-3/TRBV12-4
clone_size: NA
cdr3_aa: CASATSRETQYF

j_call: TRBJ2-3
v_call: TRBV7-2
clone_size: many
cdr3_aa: CASSLVVSTDTQYF

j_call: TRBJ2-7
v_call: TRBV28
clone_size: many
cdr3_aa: CASTPKYRSYEQYF

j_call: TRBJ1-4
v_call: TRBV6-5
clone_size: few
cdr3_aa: CASSDQGEKLFF

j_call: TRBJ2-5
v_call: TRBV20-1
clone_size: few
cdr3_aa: CSASPTSGGDETQYF

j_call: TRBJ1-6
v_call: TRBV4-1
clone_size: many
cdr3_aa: CASSQIGSRVSPLHF

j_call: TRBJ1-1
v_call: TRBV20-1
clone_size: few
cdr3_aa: CSARPSRGVNTEAFF

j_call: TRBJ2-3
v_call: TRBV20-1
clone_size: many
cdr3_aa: CSASLTGGAQYF

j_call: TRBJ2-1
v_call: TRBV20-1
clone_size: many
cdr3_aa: CSARSGLGNEQFF

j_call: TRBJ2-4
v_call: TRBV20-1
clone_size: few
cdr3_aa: CSASRLTGTAKNIQYF

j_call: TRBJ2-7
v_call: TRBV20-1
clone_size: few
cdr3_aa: CSARAHQGYEQYF

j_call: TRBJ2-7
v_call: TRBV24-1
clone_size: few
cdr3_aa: CATSDSRAGLYEQYF

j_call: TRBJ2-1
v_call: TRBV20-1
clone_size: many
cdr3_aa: CSARDLTVNEQFF

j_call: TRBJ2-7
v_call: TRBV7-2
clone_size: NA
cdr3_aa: CASSLRVGGASSYEQYF

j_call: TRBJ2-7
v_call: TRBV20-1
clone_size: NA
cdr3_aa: CSLPGQGRYEQYF

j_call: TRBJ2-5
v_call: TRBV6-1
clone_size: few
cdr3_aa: CASRRVGVETQYF

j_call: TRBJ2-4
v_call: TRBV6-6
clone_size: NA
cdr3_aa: CASSPTGPKIF

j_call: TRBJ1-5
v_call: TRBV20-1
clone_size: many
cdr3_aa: CSAKGSNQPQHF

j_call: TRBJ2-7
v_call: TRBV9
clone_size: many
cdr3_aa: CASSVEISSYEGGEQYF

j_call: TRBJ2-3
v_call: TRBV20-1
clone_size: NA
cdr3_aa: CSARPAGGTQYF

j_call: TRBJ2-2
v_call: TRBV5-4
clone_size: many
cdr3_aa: CASSVGGITGELFF

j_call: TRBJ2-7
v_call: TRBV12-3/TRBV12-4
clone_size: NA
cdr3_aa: CASSLDRASVGEQYF

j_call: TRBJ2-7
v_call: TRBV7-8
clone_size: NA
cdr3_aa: CASSLVRGTTYEQYF

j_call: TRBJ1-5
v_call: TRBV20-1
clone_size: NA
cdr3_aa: CSAFGQGTSQPQHF

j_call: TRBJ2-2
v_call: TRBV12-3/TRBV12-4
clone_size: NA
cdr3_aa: CASSLGGPFTGELFF

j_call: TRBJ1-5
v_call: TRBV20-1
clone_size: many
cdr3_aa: CSARESNQPQHF

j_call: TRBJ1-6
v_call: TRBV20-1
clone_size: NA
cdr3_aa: CSAIGQGGGSPLHF

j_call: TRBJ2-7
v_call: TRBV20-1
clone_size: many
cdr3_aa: CSASLYYEQYF

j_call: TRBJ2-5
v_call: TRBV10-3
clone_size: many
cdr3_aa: CAISESRQQETQYF

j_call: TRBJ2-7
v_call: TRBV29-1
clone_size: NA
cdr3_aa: CSISPGTGGEEQYF

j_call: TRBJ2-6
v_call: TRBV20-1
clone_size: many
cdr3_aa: CSASQGPGANVLTF

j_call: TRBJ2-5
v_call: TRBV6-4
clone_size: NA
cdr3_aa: CASSDQQRRGRIETQYF

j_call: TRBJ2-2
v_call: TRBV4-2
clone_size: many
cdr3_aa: CASSQKDRSAGELFF

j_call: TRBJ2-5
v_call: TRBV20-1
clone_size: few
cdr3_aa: CSARVPQGQETQYF